The rows below give T cell receptor beta chains drawn from one sample of a study of blood T cell repertoires in COVID-19. Measured with immunoSEQ multiplex PCR; TCRdb has only the in-frame clones, and not every one. The profile shows approximately 110,000 clones, approximately 83% of them singletons. Sequenced material: peripheral blood. The receptors shown here come from a woman in her 70s with acute or convalescent COVID-19. Both conserved end residues are part of each CDR3. The D gene is left open where the match is weak. Clone size appears in some rows only: once, few, many, or a class for an expanded clone.

d_call,j_call,clone_size,v_call,cdr3_nt,cdr3_aa
TRBD1,TRBJ2-6,NA,TRBV28,TGTGCCAGCAGTCCGTCATCCAGGGGGCGCGGGGCCAACGTCCTGACTTTC,CASSPSSRGRGANVLTF
TRBD1,TRBJ1-1,NA,TRBV5-1,TGCGCCAGCAGCCCAACAGGGGGCATAAGGAACACTGAAGCTTTCTTT,CASSPTGGIRNTEAFF
NA,TRBJ2-1,NA,TRBV7-3,TGTGCCAGCAACGGTAGCGGAGGGGTGAATGAGCAGTTCTTC,CASNGSGGVNEQFF
NA,TRBJ1-5,NA,TRBV27,TGTGCCAGCAGTTCGGGCAGGGCAAAAACCCATAATCAGCCCCAGCATTTT,CASSSGRAKTHNQPQHF
TRBD2,TRBJ2-7,NA,TRBV11-2,TGTGCCAGCAGCTTAGAGGGACTAGAAGGTTACGAGCAGTACTTC,CASSLEGLEGYEQYF
NA,TRBJ1-2,NA,TRBV19,TGTGCCAGTAGTACTCCAGACTCTCCTGGGGGCTACACCTTC,CASSTPDSPGGYTF
NA,TRBJ2-7,NA,TRBV10-3,TGTGCCATCAGTGGGAGACAGGCCTCCTCCTACGAGCAGTACTTC,CAISGRQASSYEQYF
NA,TRBJ1-2,NA,TRBV3-1/TRBV3-2,TGTGCCAGCAGCCAAGTTACAGCCACCTCAGGCTACACCTTC,CASSQVTATSGYTF
NA,TRBJ2-7,NA,TRBV27,TGTGCCAGCAGTTTATCTGGCAGGGGGGACTACGAGCAGTACTTC,CASSLSGRGDYEQYF
NA,TRBJ2-5,NA,TRBV12-3/TRBV12-4,TGTGCCAGCAGTTTAATCGGCGGGGAGACCCAGTACTTC,CASSLIGGETQYF
NA,TRBJ1-6,NA,TRBV5-1,TGCGCCAGCAGCCCGCTGGCAGGGAATTCACCCCTCCACTTT,CASSPLAGNSPLHF
NA,TRBJ2-7,few,TRBV29-1,TGCAGCGCCTTAGACCTCAGGGTTTCCTACGAGCAGTACTTC,CSALDLRVSYEQYF
TRBD2,TRBJ2-7,NA,TRBV15,TGTGCCACCAGCTCCCGAATGACTAGCGGTCCCTACGAGCAGTACTTC,CATSSRMTSGPYEQYF
NA,TRBJ1-6,NA,TRBV25-1,TGTGCCAGCAGTCGGAGGAGCTCCTATAATTCACCCCTCCACTTT,CASSRRSSYNSPLHF
NA,TRBJ2-7,NA,TRBV6-5,TGTGCCAGTGGAGTGGAGGGGGGGTTCTACGAGCAGTACTTC,CASGVEGGFYEQYF
TRBD1,TRBJ1-3,few,TRBV7-9,TGTGCCAGCAGCCCCGACAGGGTCGGAAACACCATATATTTT,CASSPDRVGNTIYF
NA,TRBJ1-5,NA,TRBV28,TGTGCCAGCAGTTCTCCAGGGAGCAATCAGCCCCAGCATTTT,CASSSPGSNQPQHF
TRBD1,TRBJ2-5,NA,TRBV28,TGTGCCAGCAGTGCCCGGACAGGGTACCAAGAGACCCAGTACTTC,CASSARTGYQETQYF
TRBD1,TRBJ1-5,once,TRBV7-2,TGTGCCAGCAGCAACAGCACAGGGGGCAGGCAGCCCCAGCATTTT,CASSNSTGGRQPQHF
NA,TRBJ2-5,NA,TRBV10-3,TGTGCCACCAGGGGAGGGCGGCAAGAGACCCAGTACTTC,CATRGGRQETQYF
NA,TRBJ2-1,NA,TRBV5-5,TGTGCCAGCAGCTTGGATGGCAGGGTCTCCTACAATGAGCAGTTCTTC,CASSLDGRVSYNEQFF
NA,TRBJ1-2,once,TRBV28,TGTGCCAGCTGGACAGTTAGTGGGAACTATGGCTACACCTTC,CASWTVSGNYGYTF
TRBD1,TRBJ1-4,NA,TRBV4-2,TGTGCCAGCAGCCCCATTCCAACAGGGGCAGGTAATGAAAAACTGTTTTTT,CASSPIPTGAGNEKLFF
TRBD1,TRBJ1-6,once,TRBV12-3/TRBV12-4,TGTGCCAGCACGGGGGACAGGAATTCACCCCTCCACTTT,CASTGDRNSPLHF
TRBD1,TRBJ1-1,NA,TRBV5-1,TGCGCCAGCAGCTCACAGGGGGCCCACACTGAAGCTTTCTTT,CASSSQGAHTEAFF
NA,TRBJ2-2,NA,TRBV3-1/TRBV3-2,TGTGCCAGCAGCCATCTGAACACCGGGGAGCTGTTTTTT,CASSHLNTGELFF
TRBD1,TRBJ1-3,NA,TRBV28,TGTGCCAGCACTATACAGGGGGCGGGAAACACCATATATTTT,CASTIQGAGNTIYF
TRBD1,TRBJ2-5,NA,TRBV19,TGTGCCAGTAGTCACCTCCCGGGACAGGGAGCAGAGACCCAGTACTTC,CASSHLPGQGAETQYF
NA,TRBJ1-5,NA,TRBV20-1,TGCAGTGCTAGTAGTGGGGGCGGTCAGCCCCAGCATTTT,CSASSGGGQPQHF
NA,TRBJ2-5,NA,TRBV3-1/TRBV3-2,TGTGCCAGCAGCCAAGATAGCACTAGCTGGGACCAGTACTTC,CASSQDSTSWDQYF
NA,TRBJ2-7,NA,TRBV6-6,TGTGCCAGCAGTTACGGCCAGGGGAGGGACGAGCAGTACTTC,CASSYGQGRDEQYF
TRBD2,TRBJ2-2,NA,TRBV5-6,TGTGCCAGCAGCCCCCAGCGGGGGGGATGGGGAACCGGGGAGCTGTTTTTT,CASSPQRGGWGTGELFF
NA,TRBJ1-1,NA,TRBV5-5,TGTGCCAGCAGCGCGACAGCGTCCTTCACTGAAGCTTTCTTT,CASSATASFTEAFF
TRBD1,TRBJ2-7,once,TRBV5-1,TGCGCCAGCAGCTTGGTGACAGGGTTAAACGAGCAGTACTTC,CASSLVTGLNEQYF
NA,TRBJ2-5,NA,TRBV19,TGTGCCAGTAGCAGGGACAATAAAGAGACCCAGTACTTC,CASSRDNKETQYF
TRBD1,TRBJ2-6,once,TRBV5-4,TGTGCCAGCAGCTCTCCGGGACAGGGGGCTGGGGCCAACGTCCTGACTTTC,CASSSPGQGAGANVLTF
NA,TRBJ1-3,once,TRBV2,TGTGCCAGCAGAGGACAGTCTGGAAACACCATATATTTT,CASRGQSGNTIYF
TRBD2,TRBJ2-3,NA,TRBV5-1,TGCGCCAGCAGCTTGAGCGGGCGGGGGGCCGTAGATACGCAGTATTTT,CASSLSGRGAVDTQYF